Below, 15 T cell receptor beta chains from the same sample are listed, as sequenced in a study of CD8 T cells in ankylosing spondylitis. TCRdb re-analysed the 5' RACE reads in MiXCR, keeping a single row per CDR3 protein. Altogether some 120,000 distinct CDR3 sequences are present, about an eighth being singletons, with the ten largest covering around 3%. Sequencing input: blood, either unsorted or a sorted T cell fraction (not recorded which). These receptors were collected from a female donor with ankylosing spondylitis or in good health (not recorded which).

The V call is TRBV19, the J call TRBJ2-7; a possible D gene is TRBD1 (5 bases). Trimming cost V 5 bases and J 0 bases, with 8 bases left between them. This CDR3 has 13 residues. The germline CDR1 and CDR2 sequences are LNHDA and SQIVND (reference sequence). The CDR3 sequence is CASSPRVSYEQYF. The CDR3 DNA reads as TGTGCCAGTAGTCCCAGGGTCTCCTACGAGCAGTACTTC. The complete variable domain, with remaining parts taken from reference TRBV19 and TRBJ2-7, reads DGGITQSPKYLFRKEGQNVTLSCEQNLNHDAMYWYRQDPGQGLRLIYYSQIVNDFQKGDIAEGYSVSREKKESFPLTVTSAQKNPTAFYLCASSPRVSYEQYFGPGTRLTVT.

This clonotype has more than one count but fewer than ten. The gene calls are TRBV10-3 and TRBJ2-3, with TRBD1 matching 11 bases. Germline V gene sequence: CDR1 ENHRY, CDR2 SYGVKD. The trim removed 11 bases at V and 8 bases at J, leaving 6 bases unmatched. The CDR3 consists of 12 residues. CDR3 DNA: TGTGCCGTAGGACAGGGGGCGTTTACGCAGTATTTT. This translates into CAVGQGAFTQYF.

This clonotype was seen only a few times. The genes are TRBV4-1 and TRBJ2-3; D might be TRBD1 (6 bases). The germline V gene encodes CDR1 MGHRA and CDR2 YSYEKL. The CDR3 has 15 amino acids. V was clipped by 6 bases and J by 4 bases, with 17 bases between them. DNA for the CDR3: TGCGCCAGCAGTCGGTTAGGGGGTGCCCCAGATACGCAGTATTTT. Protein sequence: CASSRLGGAPDTQYF.

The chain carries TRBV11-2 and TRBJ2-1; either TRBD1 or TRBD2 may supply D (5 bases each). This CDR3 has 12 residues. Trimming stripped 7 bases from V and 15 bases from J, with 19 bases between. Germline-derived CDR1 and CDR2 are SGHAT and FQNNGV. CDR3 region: CASTSRDGKAFF. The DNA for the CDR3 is TGTGCCAGCACCTCCCGGGACGGAAAGGCGTTCTTC. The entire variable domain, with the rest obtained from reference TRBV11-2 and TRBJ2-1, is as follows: EAGVAQSPRYKIIEKRQSVAFWCNPISGHATLYWYQQILGQGPKLLIQFQNNGVVDDSQLPKDRFSAERLKGVDSTLKIQPAKLEDSAVYLCASTSRDGKAFFGPGTRLTVL.

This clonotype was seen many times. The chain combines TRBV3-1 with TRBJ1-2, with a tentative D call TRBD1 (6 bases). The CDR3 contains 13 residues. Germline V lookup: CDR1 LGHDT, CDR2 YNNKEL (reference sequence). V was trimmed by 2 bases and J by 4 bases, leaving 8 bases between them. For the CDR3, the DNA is TGTGCCAGCAGCCAAATAGGGGGCTATGGCTACACCTTC. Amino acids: CASSQIGGYGYTF.

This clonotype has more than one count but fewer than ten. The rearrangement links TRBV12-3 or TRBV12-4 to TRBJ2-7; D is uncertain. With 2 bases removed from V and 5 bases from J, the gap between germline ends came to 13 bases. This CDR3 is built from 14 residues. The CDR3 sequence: CASSLSASLHEQYF. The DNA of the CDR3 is TGTGCCAGCAGTTTATCAGCGAGCCTCCACGAGCAGTACTTC.

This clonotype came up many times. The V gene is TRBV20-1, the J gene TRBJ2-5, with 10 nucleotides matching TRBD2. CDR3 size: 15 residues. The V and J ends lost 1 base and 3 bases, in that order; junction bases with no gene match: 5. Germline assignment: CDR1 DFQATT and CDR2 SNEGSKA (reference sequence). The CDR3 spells CSARVAGLAEETQYF. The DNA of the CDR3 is TGCAGTGCTAGAGTAGCCGGACTAGCGGAAGAGACCCAGTACTTC.

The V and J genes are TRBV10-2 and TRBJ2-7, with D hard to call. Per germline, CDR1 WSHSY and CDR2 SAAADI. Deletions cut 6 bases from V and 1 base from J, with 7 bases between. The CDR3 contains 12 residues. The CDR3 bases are TGCGCCAGCAGAGGCGTTTCCTACGAGCAGTACTTC. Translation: CASRGVSYEQYF.

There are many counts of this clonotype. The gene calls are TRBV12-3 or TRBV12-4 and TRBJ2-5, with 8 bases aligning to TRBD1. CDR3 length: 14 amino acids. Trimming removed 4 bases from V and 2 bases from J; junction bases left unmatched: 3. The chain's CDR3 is CASSSTGEQETQYF. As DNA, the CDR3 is TGTGCCAGCAGTTCGACAGGGGAACAAGAGACCCAGTACTTC.

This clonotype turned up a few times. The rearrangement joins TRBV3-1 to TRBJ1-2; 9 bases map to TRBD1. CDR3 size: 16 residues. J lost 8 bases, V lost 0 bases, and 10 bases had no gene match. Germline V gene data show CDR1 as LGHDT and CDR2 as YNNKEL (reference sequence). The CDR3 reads CASSQDQSGTGRGYTF. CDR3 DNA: TGTGCCAGCAGCCAAGATCAAAGCGGGACAGGGAGAGGCTACACCTTC.

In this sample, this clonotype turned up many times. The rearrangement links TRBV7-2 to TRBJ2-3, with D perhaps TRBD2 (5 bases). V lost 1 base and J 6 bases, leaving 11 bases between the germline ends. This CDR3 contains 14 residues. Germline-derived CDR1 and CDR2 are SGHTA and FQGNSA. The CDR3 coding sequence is TGTGCCAGCAGCTTAGTCGTGGGCGGGGATACGCAGTATTTT. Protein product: CASSLVVGGDTQYF.

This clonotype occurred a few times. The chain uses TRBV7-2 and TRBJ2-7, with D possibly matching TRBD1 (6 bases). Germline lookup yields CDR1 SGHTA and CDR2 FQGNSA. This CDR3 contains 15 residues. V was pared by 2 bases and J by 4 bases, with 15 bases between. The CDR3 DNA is TGTGCCAGCAGCTTAAACAGGGTCACTGGGTACGAGCAGTACTTC. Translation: CASSLNRVTGYEQYF.

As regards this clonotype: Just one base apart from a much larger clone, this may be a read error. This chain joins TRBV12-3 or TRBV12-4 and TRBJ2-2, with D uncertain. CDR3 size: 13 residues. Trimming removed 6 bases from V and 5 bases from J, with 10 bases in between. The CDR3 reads CASSMRGTGELFF. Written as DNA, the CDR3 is TGTGCCAGCAGCATGAGAGGAACCGGGGAGCTGTTTTTT.

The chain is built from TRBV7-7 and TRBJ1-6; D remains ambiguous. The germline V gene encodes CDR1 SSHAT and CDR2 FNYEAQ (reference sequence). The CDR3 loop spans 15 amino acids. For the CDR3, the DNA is TGTGCTGGCAGCTTGAGGGCTCTCCCTCGGGTACCCCTCCACTTT. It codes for CAGSLRALPRVPLHF.

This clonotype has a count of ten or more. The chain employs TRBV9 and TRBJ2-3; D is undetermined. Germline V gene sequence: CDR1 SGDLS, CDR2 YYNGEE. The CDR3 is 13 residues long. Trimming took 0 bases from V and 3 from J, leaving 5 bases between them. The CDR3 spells CASSVEMTDTQYF. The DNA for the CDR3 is TGTGCCAGCAGCGTAGAAATGACAGATACGCAGTATTTT.